Sequencing of this TCR beta chain was carried out in a study of CD8 T cells in Susac syndrome. This clonotype was recorded once. Sequencing of TCR beta, carried out with a high-throughput approach, was applied to CD8+ and CD4+ T cells from the blood. The CD8+ and CD4+ T cells were negatively isolated, with the TEMRA cells enriched by FACS. The authors reverse transcribed roughly 0.45 to 1 ug RNA with random hexamers. Multiplex PCR with immunoSEQ amplified the TCR beta CDR3 across 54 Vbeta and 13 Jbeta. TCRdb independently ran MiXCR on the immunoSEQ multiplex PCR reads; one entry per CDR3 protein. Of some 200,000 distinct CDR3 sequences in the sample, around 96% were seen once. The length of the CDR3 is 14 residues. The V end lost 3 bases, the J end lost 2 bases, and 9 bases lay between the germline ends. Per germline, CDR1 SGHTA and CDR2 FQGNSA.

The receptor's source is a human donor in good health. The chain has TRBV7-2 and TRBJ2-3; D is possibly TRBD2 (5 bases). Sequenced input: CD4+ T cells from PBMCs. The CDR3 DNA follows: TGTGCCAGCAGCTTCACACGGGACACAGATACGCAGTATTTT. It is translated as CASSFTRDTDTQYF.